This record looks at one T cell receptor beta chain sequence and its context. With 60 Vbeta and 13 Jbeta primers, the PCR was carried out. TCRdb's table, derived via immunoSEQ multiplex PCR, lists solely in-frame clones and lacks some. Among approximately 120,000 clones, about 10% were seen once, and the ten largest hold around 5%. This sample was taken from a study of cytomegalovirus exposure and HLA in healthy donors. The J segment lost 4 bases and the V segment lost 1 base, leaving 7 bases of the junction unmatched. The CDR3 loop spans 15 amino acids. Per the germline V gene, CDR1 is SGHVS and CDR2 is FNYEAQ.

The sequencing input was PBMCs. The TCR sequence derives from a woman younger than 30 in good health and CMV-seropositive. The J gene is TRBJ2-7, the V gene TRBV7-6, with TRBD1 matching over 7 bases. The CDR3, as DNA: TGTGCCAGCAGCTTAGATGCAGGGGGTGGGTACGAGCAGTACTTC. Its translation is CASSLDAGGGYEQYF. The variable domain in full, with the rest retrieved from reference TRBV7-6 and TRBJ2-7, is GAGVSQSPRYKVTKRGQDVALRCDPISGHVSLYWYRQALGQGPEFLTYFNYEAQQDKSGLPNDRFSAERPEGSISTLTIQRTEQRDSAMYRCASSLDAGGGYEQYFGPGTRLTVT.